This section outlines one T cell receptor beta chain sequence together with its context. The antigen remains undetermined. Using immunoSEQ multiplex PCR, the repertoire was profiled, and TCRdb retains in-frame clones only, with some absent. The top ten clones hold under 8.5% of a sample with about 18,000 clones, around 86% of them seen once. Time point here: recipient sample about 28 days before transplant, after cytoreduction. Blood collection times were about day -28 and days 30, 100, 180 posttransplant. This sample is part of a study of T cell clonotyping in hematopoietic cell transplantation. The study, taken as a whole, reports: After transplant, recipient diversity fell while pathologically expanded clonotypes grew through day 180.

Germline CDR1 MNHEY, CDR2 SVGAGI. The CDR3 totals 16 residues. V was shortened by 0 bases and J by 8 bases, with 17 bases between the two germline ends. This sequence originates from a man aged 45-65 years with acute myeloid leukemia. Some clones in this sample may be carry-over from other donors' samples. This chain joins TRBV6-5 and TRBJ2-1; D is uncertain. The sequences come from peripheral blood mononuclear cells, collected before stem cell transplant. In DNA, the CDR3 is TGTGCCAGCAGTTACTCGGGAAGGGTGGATCGGTATGAGCAGTTCTTC. This codes for CASSYSGRVDRYEQFF.